This T cell receptor (beta chain) is from a study of siplizumab effects on memory and regulatory T cells. This CDR3 comprises 12 residues. Germline CDR1 SGHDT, CDR2 YYEEEE. V was cut by 4 bases and J by 7 bases, with 9 bases left in between. Some clones are missing from TCRdb's copy, which holds only in-frame ones; the method was immunoSEQ multiplex PCR. This repertoire shows more than 95,000 clones, 90% to 95% found once; its top ten account for roughly 1.5%. Comments on this clone: Its target is not known.

Whole-study findings and limits: Greater diversity than memory cells seemed evident in naive T cells, which also appeared to be major alloresponse contributors. An assignable phenotype, naive or memory, was missing from roughly 80-95% of proliferating CD4+ or CD8+ clones. Mean Treg-derived proportions of mappable alloreactive CD4+ clones were 68.8% for siplizumab and 25% to 30% for controls.

Sequencing was performed on non-Treg CD4+ T cells sorted from blood. This TCR came from a human donor in good health. V and J are TRBV5-6 and TRBJ1-5; the D gene is possibly TRBD1 (6 bases). The CDR3 DNA follows: TGTGCCAGCAGCACAGGGTACCAGCCCCAGCATTTT. Translation gives CASSTGYQPQHF.